The TCR beta chain described here comes from a study of shared clonotypes between healthy human individuals. Some clones are missing from TCRdb's copy, which holds only in-frame ones; the method was immunoSEQ multiplex PCR. The table includes roughly 700,000 clones, around 67% detected once. V was trimmed by 8 bases and J by 5 bases, leaving 10 bases between them. Germline V gene data show CDR1 as MNHNY and CDR2 as SVGAGI (reference sequence). The CDR3 runs to 12 residues. Healthy HIV-negative adults without recent acute infections or vaccinations served as donors. Sequenced: memory CD4+ T cells sorted from blood. Documented subset: CD45RA-negative fraction. The chain has TRBV6-6 and TRBJ2-1; D remains ambiguous. The receptor comes from a woman in her 30s in good health. The CDR3 region is CASLSNHNEQFF. The CDR3 DNA sequence: TGTGCCAGCCTCTCGAACCACAATGAGCAGTTCTTC.